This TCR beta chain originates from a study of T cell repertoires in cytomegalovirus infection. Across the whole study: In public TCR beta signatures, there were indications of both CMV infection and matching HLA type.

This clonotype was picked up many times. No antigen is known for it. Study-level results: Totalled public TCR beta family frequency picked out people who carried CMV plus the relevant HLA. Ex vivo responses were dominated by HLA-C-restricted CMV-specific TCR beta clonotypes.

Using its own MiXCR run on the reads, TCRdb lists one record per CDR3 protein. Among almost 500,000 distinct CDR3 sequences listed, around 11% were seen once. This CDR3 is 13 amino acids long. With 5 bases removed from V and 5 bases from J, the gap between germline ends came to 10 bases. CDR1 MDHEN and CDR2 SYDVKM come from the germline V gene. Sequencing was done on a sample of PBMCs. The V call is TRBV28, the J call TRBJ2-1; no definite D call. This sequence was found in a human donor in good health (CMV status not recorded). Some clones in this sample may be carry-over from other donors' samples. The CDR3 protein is CASSPFVDNEQFF. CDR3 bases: TGTGCCAGCAGTCCCTTCGTTGACAATGAGCAGTTCTTC.